This T cell receptor (beta chain) was obtained from a study of post-analysis software for immune sequencing data. Study background: Included among the disease courses, which were recorded for the cohort, were relapsing-remitting, secondary progressive and progressive-relapsing multiple sclerosis. Study-level findings and limits: The five TRBV segments detected at higher frequency in patients than in controls included TRBV5-6, TRBV5-1 and TRBV20-1. Those with multiple sclerosis, the patient group, showed significantly lower normalized Chao1 diversity than controls. By F measure, samples from a shared preparation batch strongly co-clustered.

The library was made from cDNA and included unique molecular identifiers. T cells numbering about 0.85 to 11 million yielded roughly 0.5 million cDNA molecules. TCRdb ran MiXCR on the PCR reads and lists one entry per CDR3 protein. In the table there are about 770,000 distinct CDR3 sequences, 40% to 55% of which are singletons. With V trimmed by 3 bases and J by 8 bases, 7 bases remained unmatched. The CDR3 totals 15 residues. Germline V gene data show CDR1 as LGHDT and CDR2 as YNNKEL (reference sequence). This clonotype has a handful of counts. Its target is unknown. The clonotype originates from a girl aged 5 to 17 with multiple sclerosis. The source material was blood. J is TRBJ2-1 and V is TRBV3-1; TRBD2 matches at 10 bases. CDR3 in DNA: TGTGCCAGCAGCCAGAGTCTAGCGGGAGTCGATGAGCAGTTCTTC. Translating it yields CASSQSLAGVDEQFF.